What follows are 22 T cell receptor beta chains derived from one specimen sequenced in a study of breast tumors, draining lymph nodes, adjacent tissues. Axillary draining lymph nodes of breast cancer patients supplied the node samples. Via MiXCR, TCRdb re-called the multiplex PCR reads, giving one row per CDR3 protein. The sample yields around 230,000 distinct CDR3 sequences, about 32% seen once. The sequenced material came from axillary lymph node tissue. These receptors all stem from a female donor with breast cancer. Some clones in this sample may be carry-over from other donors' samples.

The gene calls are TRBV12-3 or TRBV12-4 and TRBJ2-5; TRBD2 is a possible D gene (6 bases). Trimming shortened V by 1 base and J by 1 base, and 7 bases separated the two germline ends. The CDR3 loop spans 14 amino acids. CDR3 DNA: TGTGCCAGCAGTTTAGGGAGGGCCCAAGAGACCCAGTACTTC. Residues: CASSLGRAQETQYF.

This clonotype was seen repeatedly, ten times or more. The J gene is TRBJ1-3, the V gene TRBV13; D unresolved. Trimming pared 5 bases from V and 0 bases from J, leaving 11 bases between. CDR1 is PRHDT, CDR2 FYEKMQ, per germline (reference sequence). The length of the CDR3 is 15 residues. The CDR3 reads CASSLSTYSGNTIYF. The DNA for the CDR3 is TGTGCCAGCAGCCTCAGTACCTACTCTGGAAACACCATATATTTT.

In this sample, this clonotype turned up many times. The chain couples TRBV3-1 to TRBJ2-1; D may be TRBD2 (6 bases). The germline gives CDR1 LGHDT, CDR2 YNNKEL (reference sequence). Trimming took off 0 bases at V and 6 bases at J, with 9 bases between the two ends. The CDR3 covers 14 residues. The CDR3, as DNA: TGTGCCAGCAGCCAAGAACTAGCCAGCAATGAGCAGTTCTTC. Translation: CASSQELASNEQFF.

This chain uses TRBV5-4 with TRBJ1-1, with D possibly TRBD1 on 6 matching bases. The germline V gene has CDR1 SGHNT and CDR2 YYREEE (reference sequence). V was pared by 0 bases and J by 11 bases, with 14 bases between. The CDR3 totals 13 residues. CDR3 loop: CASSLGLDSGAFF. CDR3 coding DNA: TGTGCCAGCAGCTTGGGACTGGACAGCGGGGCTTTCTTT.

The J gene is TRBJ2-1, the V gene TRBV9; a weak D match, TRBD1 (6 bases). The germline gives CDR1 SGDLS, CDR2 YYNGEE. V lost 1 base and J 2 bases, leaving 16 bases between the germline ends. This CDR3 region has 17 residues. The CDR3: CASSVSTGLRTYNEQFF. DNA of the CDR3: TGTGCCAGCAGCGTATCCACAGGGTTAAGGACCTACAATGAGCAGTTCTTC.

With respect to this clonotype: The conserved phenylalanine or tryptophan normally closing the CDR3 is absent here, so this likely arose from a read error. The DNA for the CDR3 is TGCAGTGCAACTTTGAGGTCCGGGACTAGACGTGACAATGAGCAGTTCTGC. It specifies CSATLRSGTRRDNEQFC. V usage is TRBV20-1 and J usage is TRBJ2-1, with 8 bases identical to TRBD2. The CDR3 runs to 17 residues. Looked up from germline, CDR1 is DFQATT and CDR2 is SNEGSKA (reference sequence). The V and J ends lost 6 bases and 5 bases, in that order; junction bases with no gene match: 18.

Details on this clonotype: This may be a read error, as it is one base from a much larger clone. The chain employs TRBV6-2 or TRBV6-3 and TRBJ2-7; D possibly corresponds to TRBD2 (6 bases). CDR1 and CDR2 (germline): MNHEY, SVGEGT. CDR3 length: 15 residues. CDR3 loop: CASSYPLAAVYDQYF. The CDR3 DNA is TGTGCCAGCAGTTACCCACTAGCTGCGGTTTACGATCAGTACTTC.

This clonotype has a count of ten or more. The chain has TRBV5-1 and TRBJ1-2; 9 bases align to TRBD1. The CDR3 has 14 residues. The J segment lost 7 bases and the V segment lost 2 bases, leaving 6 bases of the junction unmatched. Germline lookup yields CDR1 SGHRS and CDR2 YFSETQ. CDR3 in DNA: TGCGCCAGCAGCTTTCGGACAGGGGAGGGTGGCTACACCTTC. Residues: CASSFRTGEGGYTF.

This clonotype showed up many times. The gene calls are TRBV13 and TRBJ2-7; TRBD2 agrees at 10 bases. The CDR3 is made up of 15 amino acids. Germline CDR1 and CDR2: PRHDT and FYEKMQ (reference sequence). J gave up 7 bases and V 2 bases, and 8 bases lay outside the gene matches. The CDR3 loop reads CASSLWLAGVGEQYF. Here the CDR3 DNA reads TGTGCCAGCAGCTTATGGCTAGCGGGAGTAGGGGAGCAGTACTTC. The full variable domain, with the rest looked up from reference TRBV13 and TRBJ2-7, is AAGVIQSPRHLIKEKRETATLKCYPIPRHDTVYWYQQGPGQDPQFLISFYEKMQSDKGSIPDRFSAQQFSDYHSELNMSSLELGDSALYFCASSLWLAGVGEQYFGPGTRLTVT.

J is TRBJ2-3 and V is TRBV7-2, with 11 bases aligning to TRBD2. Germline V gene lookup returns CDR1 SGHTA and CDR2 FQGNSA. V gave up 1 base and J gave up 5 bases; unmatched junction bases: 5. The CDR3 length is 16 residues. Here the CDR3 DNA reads TGTGCCAGCAGCTTAGACCTAGCGGGAGGAGGAGATACGCAGTATTTT. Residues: CASSLDLAGGGDTQYF.

Here the CDR3 DNA reads TGTGCCAGCAGCCTAGGACAGGGGGCATCCCTCTATGGCTACACCTTC. It encodes CASSLGQGASLYGYTF. This chain links TRBV14 with TRBJ1-2, with TRBD1 matching over 11 bases. The CDR3 consists of 16 residues. The ends lost 4 bases at V and 4 bases at J; junction bases unmatched: 8. Germline CDR1 reads SGHDN; CDR2 reads FVKESK.

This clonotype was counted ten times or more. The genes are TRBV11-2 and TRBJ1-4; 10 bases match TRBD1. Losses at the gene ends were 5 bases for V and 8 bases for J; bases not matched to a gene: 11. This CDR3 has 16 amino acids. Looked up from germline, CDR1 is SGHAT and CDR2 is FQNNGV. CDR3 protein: CASSLILGTGVEKLFF. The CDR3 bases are TGTGCCAGCAGCCTGATCTTGGGGACAGGGGTCGAAAAACTGTTTTTT.

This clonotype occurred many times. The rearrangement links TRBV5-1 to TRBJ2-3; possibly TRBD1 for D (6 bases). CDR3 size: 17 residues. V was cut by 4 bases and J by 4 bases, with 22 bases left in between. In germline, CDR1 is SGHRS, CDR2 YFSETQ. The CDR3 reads CASSGVPQGMFADTQYF. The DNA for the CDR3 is TGCGCCAGCAGCGGGGTCCCCCAGGGGATGTTCGCAGATACGCAGTATTTT. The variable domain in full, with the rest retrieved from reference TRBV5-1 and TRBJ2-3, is KAGVTQTPRYLIKTRGQQVTLSCSPISGHRSVSWYQQTPGQGLQFLFEYFSETQRNKGNFPGRFSGRQFSNSRSEMNVSTLELGDSALYLCASSGVPQGMFADTQYFGPGTRLTVL.

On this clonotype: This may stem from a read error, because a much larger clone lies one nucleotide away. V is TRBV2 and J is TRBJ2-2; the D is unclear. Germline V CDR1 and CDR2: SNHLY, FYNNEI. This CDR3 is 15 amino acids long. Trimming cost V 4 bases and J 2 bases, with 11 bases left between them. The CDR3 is CASSGAATNTGELFF. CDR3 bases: TGTGCCAGCAGTGGGGCAGCAACAAACACCGGGGAGCTGTTTTTT.

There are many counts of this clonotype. Here the CDR3 reads CASSATYEQYF. The CDR3 DNA sequence: TGTGCCAGCAGTGCAACCTACGAGCAGTACTTC. V is TRBV6-1 and J is TRBJ2-7; unclear D gene. CDR1 and CDR2 from the germline V gene are MNHNS and SASEGT. V was clipped by 4 bases and J by 2 bases, with 3 bases between them. The CDR3 consists of 11 residues.

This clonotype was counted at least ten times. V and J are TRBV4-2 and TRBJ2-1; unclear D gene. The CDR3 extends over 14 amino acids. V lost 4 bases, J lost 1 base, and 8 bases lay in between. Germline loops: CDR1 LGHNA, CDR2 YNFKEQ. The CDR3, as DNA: TGTGCCAGCAGCCCGTTCAAATCCTACAATGAGCAGTTCTTC. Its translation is CASSPFKSYNEQFF.

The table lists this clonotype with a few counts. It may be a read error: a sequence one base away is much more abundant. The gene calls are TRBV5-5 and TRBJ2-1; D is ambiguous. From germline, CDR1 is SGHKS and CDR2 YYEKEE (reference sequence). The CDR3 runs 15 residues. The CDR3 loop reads CASSLSVSSYNEQLF. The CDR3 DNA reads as TGTGCCAGCAGCTTGTCGGTTAGCTCCTACAATGAGCAGCTCTTC. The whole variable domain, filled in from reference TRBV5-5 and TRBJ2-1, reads DAGVTQSPTHLIKTRGQQVTLRCSPISGHKSVSWYQQVLGQGPQFIFQYYEKEERGRGNFPDRFSARQFPNYSSELNVNALLLGDSALYLCASSLSVSSYNEQLFGPGTRLTVL.

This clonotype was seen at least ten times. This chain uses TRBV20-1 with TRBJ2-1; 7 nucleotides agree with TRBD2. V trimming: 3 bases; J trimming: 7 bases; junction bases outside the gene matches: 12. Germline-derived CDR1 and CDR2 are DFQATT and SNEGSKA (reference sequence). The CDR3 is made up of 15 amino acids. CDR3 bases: TGCAGTGCTAGTTTTCCCAGCGGGATATCGAATGAGCAGTTCTTC. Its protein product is CSASFPSGISNEQFF.

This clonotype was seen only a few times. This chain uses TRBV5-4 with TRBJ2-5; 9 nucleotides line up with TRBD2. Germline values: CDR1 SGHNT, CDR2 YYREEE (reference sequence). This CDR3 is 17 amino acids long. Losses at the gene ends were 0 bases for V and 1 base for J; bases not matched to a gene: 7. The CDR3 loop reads CASSLVRSAGGQETQYF. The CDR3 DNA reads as TGTGCCAGCAGCTTGGTTCGGTCAGCGGGAGGCCAAGAGACCCAGTACTTC.

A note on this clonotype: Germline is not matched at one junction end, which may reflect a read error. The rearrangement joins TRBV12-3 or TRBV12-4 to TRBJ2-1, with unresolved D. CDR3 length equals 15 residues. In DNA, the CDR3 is TGTGCCAGCAGTTTCACGTCTTCCGTACCTAATGAGCGGTTCTTC. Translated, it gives CASSFTSSVPNERFF.

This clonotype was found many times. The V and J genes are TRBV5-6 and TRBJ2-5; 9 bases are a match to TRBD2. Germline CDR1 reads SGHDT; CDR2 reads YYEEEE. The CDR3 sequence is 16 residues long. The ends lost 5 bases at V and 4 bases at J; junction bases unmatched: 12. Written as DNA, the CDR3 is TGTGCCAGCAGTATTAGCGGGAGAGGCTGGGGAGAGACCCAGTACTTC. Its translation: CASSISGRGWGETQYF. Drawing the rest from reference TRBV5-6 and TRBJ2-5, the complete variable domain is DAGVTQSPTHLIKTRGQQVTLRCSPKSGHDTVSWYQQALGQGPQFIFQYYEEEERQRGNFPDRFSGHQFPNYSSELNVNALLLGDSALYLCASSISGRGWGETQYFGPGTRLLVL.

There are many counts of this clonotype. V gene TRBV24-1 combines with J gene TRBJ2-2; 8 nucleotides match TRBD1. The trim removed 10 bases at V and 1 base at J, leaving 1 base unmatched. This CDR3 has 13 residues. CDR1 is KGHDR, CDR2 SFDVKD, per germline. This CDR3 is CATGTGNTGELFF. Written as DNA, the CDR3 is TGTGCCACGGGGACAGGGAACACCGGGGAGCTGTTTTTT.